Below, 22 T cell receptor beta chains from the same sample are listed, as sequenced in a study of shared clonotypes between healthy human individuals. Sequenced by immunoSEQ multiplex PCR; TCRdb stores in-frame clones only, minus some. The table lists approximately 2,000,000 clones, 85% to 95% of them singletons. What was sequenced was naive CD4+ T cells from PBMCs. The subset here: CD45RA+ positively selected. All receptors come from a man in his late teens or twenties in good health. Some clones in this sample may be carry-over from other donors' samples.

The J gene is TRBJ2-7, the V gene TRBV5-1; 7 bases agree with TRBD1. The CDR3 is made up of 14 amino acids. From germline, CDR1 is SGHRS and CDR2 YFSETQ. Losses at the gene ends were 2 bases for V and 3 bases for J; bases not matched to a gene: 5. The CDR3 DNA is TGCGCCAGCAGCTTTCAGGGGGTAAACTACGAGCAGTACTTC. The encoded protein is CASSFQGVNYEQYF.

The chain links TRBV6-5 to TRBJ1-3; D gene ambiguous. Trimming shortened V by 7 bases and J by 0 bases, and 13 bases separated the two germline ends. Germline CDR1 is MNHEY and CDR2 is SVGAGI. CDR3 length: 15 amino acids. The CDR3 DNA is TGTGCCAGCATCGGGAGGGCCCCCTCTGGAAACACCATATATTTT. It translates to CASIGRAPSGNTIYF.

The chain has TRBV7-9 and TRBJ2-2, with 11 bases lining up with TRBD2. Losses at the gene ends were 5 bases for V and 8 bases for J; bases not matched to a gene: 13. Germline V gene lookup returns CDR1 SEHNR and CDR2 FQNEAQ (reference sequence). The CDR3 is made up of 17 amino acids. This CDR3 reads CASSTLTSGTSVGELFF. DNA for the CDR3: TGTGCCAGCAGCACCCTGACTAGCGGGACGTCTGTTGGGGAGCTGTTTTTT.

The CDR3 loop reads CASSTTTYEQYF. The CDR3 bases are TGTGCCAGCTCGACCACAACCTACGAGCAGTACTTC. The chain links TRBV2 to TRBJ2-7; D gene ambiguous. V lost 8 bases and J lost 2, with 10 bases in between. Germline CDR1 and CDR2: SNHLY and FYNNEI. The CDR3 extends over 12 amino acids.

V and J are TRBV7-3 and TRBJ2-1; D is unresolved. The V end was cut by 9 bases, the J end by 4 bases, with 10 bases between. The CDR3 is made up of 12 amino acids. The V gene's germline CDR1 is SGHTA and CDR2 FQGTGA. Here the CDR3 DNA reads TGTGCCAGTCCTCTCAGTTACAATGAGCAGTTCTTC. It translates to CASPLSYNEQFF.

The chain employs TRBV30 and TRBJ2-1, with unresolved D. Germline assignment: CDR1 GTSNPN and CDR2 SVGIG (reference sequence). The CDR3 length is 11 residues. V shed 6 bases and J shed 8 bases, with 11 bases lying between them. DNA for the CDR3: TGTGCCTGCCTAGGAACCGATGAGCAGTTCTTC. It translates to CACLGTDEQFF.

This chain uses TRBV5-6 with TRBJ2-5, with D perhaps TRBD1 (6 bases). This CDR3 comprises 15 residues. Germline assignment: CDR1 SGHDT and CDR2 YYEEEE. V was shortened by 1 base and J by 2 bases, with 12 bases between the two germline ends. The CDR3: CASSLSLGQQETQYF. The CDR3 DNA reads as TGTGCCAGCAGCTTGTCGCTTGGACAGCAAGAGACCCAGTACTTC.

The J gene is TRBJ2-7, the V gene TRBV7-2, with a weak D call TRBD2 (6 bases). V was pared by 4 bases and J by 6 bases, with 16 bases between. The CDR3 extends over 14 amino acids. The germline V gene encodes CDR1 SGHTA and CDR2 FQGNSA. CDR3 residues: CASSSGGRWGEQYF. The CDR3, as DNA: TGTGCCAGCAGCTCCGGGGGTAGGTGGGGCGAGCAGTACTTC.

The gene calls are TRBV9 and TRBJ2-6; D remains unclear. Looked up from germline, CDR1 is SGDLS and CDR2 is YYNGEE. V was trimmed by 1 base and J by 2 bases, leaving 4 bases between them. The CDR3 spans 14 residues. The CDR3 is CASSVRPGANVLTF. CDR3 nucleotide sequence: TGTGCCAGCAGCGTACGTCCTGGGGCCAACGTCCTGACTTTC.

The chain employs TRBV28 and TRBJ1-5; 7 bases agree with TRBD1. V shed 10 bases and J 7 bases; nucleotides not matched to a gene: 16. This CDR3 has 15 residues. Per germline, CDR1 MDHEN and CDR2 SYDVKM. CDR3 loop: CAIRGAGRIEQPQHF. The CDR3 DNA reads TGTGCCATCAGGGGGGCAGGGCGGATAGAACAGCCCCAGCATTTT.

The V call is TRBV5-1, the J call TRBJ2-5, with TRBD1 as a possible D gene (7 bases). Germline values: CDR1 SGHRS, CDR2 YFSETQ. This CDR3 is built from 16 residues. V lost 4 bases to trimming and J lost 9 bases, with 25 bases between them. The CDR3 sequence: CASSGRPGQPREAQYF. CDR3 DNA: TGCGCCAGCAGCGGACGGCCGGGACAGCCCAGGGAGGCCCAGTACTTC. The whole variable domain, filled in from reference TRBV5-1 and TRBJ2-5, reads KAGVTQTPRYLIKTRGQQVTLSCSPISGHRSVSWYQQTPGQGLQFLFEYFSETQRNKGNFPGRFSGRQFSNSRSEMNVSTLELGDSALYLCASSGRPGQPREAQYFGPGTRLLVL.

Here the CDR3 DNA reads TGTGCCAGCAGCTTAATGACTAGCGGGCCCTGGGGTTCGAAGACCCAGTACTTC. Translating it yields CASSLMTSGPWGSKTQYF. The V and J genes are TRBV7-6 and TRBJ2-5; 10 bases map to TRBD2. V dropped 2 bases and J dropped 6; count of bases not matched to a gene: 15. This CDR3 comprises 18 residues. The germline V gene encodes CDR1 SGHVS and CDR2 FNYEAQ. Filled out from reference TRBV7-6 and TRBJ2-5, the complete variable domain reads GAGVSQSPRYKVTKRGQDVALRCDPISGHVSLYWYRQALGQGPEFLTYFNYEAQQDKSGLPNDRFSAERPEGSISTLTIQRTEQRDSAMYRCASSLMTSGPWGSKTQYFGPGTRLLVL.

The rearrangement joins TRBV2 to TRBJ2-1; D may be TRBD2 (6 bases). This CDR3 is built from 14 residues. V gave up 7 bases and J gave up 1 base, with 11 bases separating them. Germline values: CDR1 SNHLY, CDR2 FYNNEI. The CDR3 sequence: CASTLATSYNEQFF. The CDR3 nucleotides read TGTGCCAGCACGCTAGCGACTTCCTACAATGAGCAGTTCTTC.

The rearrangement uses TRBV18 and TRBJ1-6, with D possibly TRBD1 on 5 matching bases. V was pared by 3 bases and J by 7 bases, with 7 bases between. Germline V CDR1 and CDR2: KGHSH, LQKENI. CDR3 size: 13 residues. CDR3 bases: TGTGCCAGCTCACCGGGGGTGAATTCACCCCTCCACTTT. It encodes CASSPGVNSPLHF.

V and J are TRBV28 and TRBJ1-5; D perhaps matches TRBD1 (6 bases). This CDR3 region has 15 residues. The germline gives CDR1 MDHEN, CDR2 SYDVKM. V lost 6 bases, J lost 5 bases, and 17 bases lay in between. This chain's CDR3 is CASSPRDMPYQPQHF. CDR3 coding DNA: TGTGCCAGCAGCCCCCGGGACATGCCTTATCAGCCCCAGCATTTT.

The chain recombines TRBV19 with TRBJ1-2; D is undetermined. This CDR3 is built from 14 residues. The germline V gene has CDR1 LNHDA and CDR2 SQIVND (reference sequence). Trimming removed 3 bases at V and 4 bases at J, with 12 bases between. Written as DNA, the CDR3 is TGTGCCAGTAGTATGGACCGAGCCCTCTATGGCTACACCTTC. It codes for CASSMDRALYGYTF.

The V call is TRBV10-3, the J call TRBJ2-7; D unclear. In germline, CDR1 is ENHRY, CDR2 SYGVKD. The CDR3 covers 14 residues. Trimming left V 0 bases short and J 4 bases short, with 10 bases between. CDR3 nucleotides: TGTGCCATCAGTGAGTCAGGGTTTGGGTACGAGCAGTACTTC. Protein: CAISESGFGYEQYF.

The rearrangement links TRBV19 to TRBJ2-7; 10 bases match TRBD2. The CDR3 is made up of 14 amino acids. Trimming removed 6 bases from V and 2 bases from J; junction bases left unmatched: 4. Germline CDR1 is LNHDA and CDR2 is SQIVND (reference sequence). Here the CDR3 reads CASRGTSDPYEQYF. CDR3 coding DNA: TGTGCCAGTAGAGGGACTAGCGATCCCTACGAGCAGTACTTC.

The CDR3 coding sequence is TGTGCCTGGAGTGTACGTTGGGCTGGGGCCAACGTCCTGACTTTC. This gives the protein CAWSVRWAGANVLTF. The chain carries TRBV30 and TRBJ2-6; D gene ambiguous. The length of the CDR3 is 15 residues. The V gene's germline CDR1 is GTSNPN and CDR2 SVGIG (reference sequence). Between the trimmed V and J ends, which lost 0 bases and 2 bases, there was a span of 8 bases.

The J gene is TRBJ2-7, the V gene TRBV7-9, with D hard to call. V lost 4 bases and J lost 3, with 13 bases in between. Per germline, CDR1 SEHNR and CDR2 FQNEAQ (reference sequence). The CDR3 covers 14 residues. The CDR3 coding sequence is TGTGCCAGCAGCTCCCCGCAGGCGAACTACGAGCAGTACTTC. As protein: CASSSPQANYEQYF.

On this clone itself: This sample also contains other DNA sequences that code for the same CDR3. The J gene is TRBJ1-5, the V gene TRBV7-2, with unresolved D. The CDR3 spans 13 residues. Between the trimmed V and J ends, which lost 3 bases and 0 bases, there was a span of 3 bases. From germline, CDR1 is SGHTA and CDR2 FQGNSA. In nucleotides, the CDR3 is TGTGCCAGCAGCTTCGGTAGCAATCAGCCCCAGCATTTT. Translating it yields CASSFGSNQPQHF.

The gene calls are TRBV25-1 and TRBJ1-1; a weak D match, TRBD1 (5 bases). The V and J ends lost 1 base and 4 bases respectively, with 13 bases between them. Germline-derived CDR1 and CDR2 are MGHDK and SYGVNS. The CDR3 covers 15 residues. CDR3 DNA: TGTGCCAGCAGTGAATCCCCGGGGGGGGGCACTGAAGCTTTCTTT. Protein: CASSESPGGGTEAFF.